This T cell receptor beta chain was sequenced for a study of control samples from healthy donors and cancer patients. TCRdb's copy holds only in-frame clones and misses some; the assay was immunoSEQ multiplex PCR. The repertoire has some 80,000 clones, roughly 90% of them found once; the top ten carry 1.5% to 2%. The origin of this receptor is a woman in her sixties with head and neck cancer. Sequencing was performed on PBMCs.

The CDR3 here is CASSPMSGTGGEAFF. The CDR3 bases are TGTGCCAGCAGCCCCATGTCGGGTACGGGGGGCGAAGCTTTCTTT. This chain joins TRBV14 and TRBJ1-1, with D possibly matching TRBD1 (6 bases). CDR3 size: 15 residues. Between the trimmed V and J ends, which lost 4 bases and 8 bases, there was a span of 20 bases. CDR1 is SGHDN, CDR2 FVKESK, per germline.